These T cell receptor beta chains were read from a single sample in a study of CD4 and CD8 cells across lung adenocarcinoma regions. TCRdb ran MiXCR on the PCR reads and lists one entry per CDR3 protein. The sample shows about 8,400 distinct CDR3 sequences, 54% of them seen only once. Sequencing was carried out using CD8+ T cells from the center of a lung tumor. These TCRs come from a female donor with lung adenocarcinoma. The CD4 and CD8 labels of this study may be unreliable. Both conserved end residues are part of each CDR3. D genes are given only for firm matches. The size field is filled for only some rows; it gives once, few, many or a size class.

j_gene: TRBJ2-4; v_gene: TRBV6-1; abundance: -; d_gene: TRBD2; CDR3aa: CASHGGLAKDIQYF; CDR3nt: TGTGCGAGCCACGGGGGACTAGCCAAAGACATCCAGTACTTC
j_gene: TRBJ2-6; v_gene: TRBV27; abundance: few; d_gene: TRBD1; CDR3aa: CASSLNSGGSGANVLTF; CDR3nt: TGTGCCAGCAGTTTAAACTCAGGGGGCTCTGGGGCCAACGTCCTGACTTTC
j_gene: TRBJ2-2; v_gene: TRBV12-3/TRBV12-4; abundance: -; d_gene: TRBD2; CDR3aa: CASRKAGGPNTDKQFF; CDR3nt: TGTGCCAGCAGAAAAGCGGGGGGACCGAACACAGATAAGCAGTTTTTT
j_gene: TRBJ1-6; v_gene: TRBV6-5; abundance: many; d_gene: TRBD1; CDR3aa: CASSLGQESSYNSPLHF; CDR3nt: TGTGCCAGCAGTTTAGGACAGGAAAGCTCCTATAATTCACCCCTCCACTTT
j_gene: TRBJ2-3; v_gene: TRBV11-2; abundance: -; d_gene: TRBD2; CDR3aa: CAAGFGGGPEDTQYF; CDR3nt: TGTGCCGCCGGGTTCGGGGGGGGGCCTGAAGATACGCAGTATTTC
j_gene: TRBJ2-1; v_gene: TRBV27; abundance: many; d_gene: TRBD1; CDR3aa: CASSLRQGQISYEQFF; CDR3nt: TGTGCCAGCAGTCTAAGACAGGGGCAGATCTCCTACGAGCAGTTCTTC
j_gene: TRBJ2-2; v_gene: TRBV12-3/TRBV12-4; abundance: -; d_gene: TRBD2; CDR3aa: CASSFGGAVHTGELFF; CDR3nt: TGTGCCAGCAGTTTCGGGGGGGCTGTCCACACCGGGGAGCTGTTTTTT
j_gene: TRBJ2-1; v_gene: TRBV12-5; abundance: -; d_gene: -; CDR3aa: CASGLETYREQFF; CDR3nt: TGTGCTAGTGGTTTGGAGACCTACAGGGAGCAGTTCTTC
j_gene: TRBJ2-3; v_gene: TRBV7-9; abundance: many; d_gene: TRBD2; CDR3aa: CASILAGGSTDTQYF; CDR3nt: TGTGCCAGTATACTAGCGGGAGGATCCACAGATACGCAGTATTTT
j_gene: TRBJ1-2; v_gene: TRBV5-6; abundance: -; d_gene: -; CDR3aa: CASSFKQGYGYTF; CDR3nt: TGTGCCAGCAGCTTTAAACAGGGTTATGGCTACACCTTC
j_gene: TRBJ2-1; v_gene: TRBV11-3; abundance: -; d_gene: TRBD2; CDR3aa: CASSRRTSGSSKQYF; CDR3nt: TGTGCCAGCAGCCGAAGGACTAGCGGGAGCAGTAAGCAGTATTTC
j_gene: TRBJ1-5; v_gene: TRBV12-3/TRBV12-4; abundance: -; d_gene: -; CDR3aa: CASSLSVGQPQHF; CDR3nt: TGTGCCAGCAGTTTAAGTGTGGGACAGCCCCAGCATTTT
j_gene: TRBJ2-3; v_gene: TRBV7-2; abundance: -; d_gene: -; CDR3aa: CAGTGVGSQDTQYF; CDR3nt: TGTGCCGGGACCGGGGTAGGTAGCCAAGATACGCAGTATTTC
j_gene: TRBJ2-5; v_gene: TRBV14; abundance: many; d_gene: -; CDR3aa: CASSQRRARENEQYF; CDR3nt: TGTGCCAGCAGCCAGAGGCGGGCTCGGGAAAATGAGCAGTACTTC
j_gene: TRBJ2-5; v_gene: TRBV7-2; abundance: -; d_gene: -; CDR3aa: CASVGGRSTDTQYF; CDR3nt: TGTGCGAGTGTTGGGGGCCGCAGCACAGATACCCAGTACTTC
j_gene: TRBJ2-5; v_gene: TRBV12-3/TRBV12-4; abundance: -; d_gene: -; CDR3aa: CGGSVLGAGNTQYF; CDR3nt: TGTGGCGGCTCGGTGCTGGGGGCCGGAAATACGCAGTACTTC
j_gene: TRBJ2-3; v_gene: TRBV7-3; abundance: -; d_gene: TRBD2; CDR3aa: CAGSGGSSTETQYF; CDR3nt: TGTGCGGGGAGCGGGGGCAGTAGCACAGAGACGCAGTACTTT
j_gene: TRBJ2-5; v_gene: TRBV10-3; abundance: -; d_gene: TRBD2; CDR3aa: CGGGTGGSGAETQYF; CDR3nt: TGTGGCGGGGGGACTGGGGGTAGCGGGGCAGAGACCCAGTACTTC
j_gene: TRBJ2-3; v_gene: TRBV20-1; abundance: -; d_gene: TRBD1; CDR3aa: CSASGTGQADTQYF; CDR3nt: TGCAGTGCTAGCGGGACAGGTCAGGCAGATACGCAGTATTTT
j_gene: TRBJ2-5; v_gene: TRBV6-5; abundance: few; d_gene: TRBD2; CDR3aa: CASSYGAGGGLETQYF; CDR3nt: TGTGCCAGCAGTTACGGGGCGGGAGGGGGTTTAGAGACCCAGTACTTC